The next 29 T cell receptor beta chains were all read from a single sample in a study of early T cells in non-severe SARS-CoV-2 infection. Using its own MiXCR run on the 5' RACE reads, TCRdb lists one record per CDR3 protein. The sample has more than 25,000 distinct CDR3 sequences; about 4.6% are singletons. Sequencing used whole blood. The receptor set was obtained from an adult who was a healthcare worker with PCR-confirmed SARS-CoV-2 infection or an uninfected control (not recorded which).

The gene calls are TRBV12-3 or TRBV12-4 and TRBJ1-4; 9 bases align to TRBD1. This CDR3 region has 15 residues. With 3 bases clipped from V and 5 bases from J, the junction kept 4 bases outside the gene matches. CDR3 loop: CASSFGTGRNEKLFF. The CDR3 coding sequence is TGTGCCAGCAGTTTCGGGACAGGGAGGAATGAAAAACTGTTTTTT.

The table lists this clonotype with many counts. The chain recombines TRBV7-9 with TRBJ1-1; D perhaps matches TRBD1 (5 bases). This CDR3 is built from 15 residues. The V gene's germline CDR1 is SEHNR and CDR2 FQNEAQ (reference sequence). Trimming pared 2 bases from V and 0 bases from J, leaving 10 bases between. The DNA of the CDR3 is TGTGCCAGCAGCTTATGGGCAGGGCTGAACACTGAAGCTTTCTTT. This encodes CASSLWAGLNTEAFF.

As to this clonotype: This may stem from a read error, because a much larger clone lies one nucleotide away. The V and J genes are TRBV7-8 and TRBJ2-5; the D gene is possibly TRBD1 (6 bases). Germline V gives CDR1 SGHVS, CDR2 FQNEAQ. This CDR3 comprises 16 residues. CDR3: CASSLKFRGAAETLYF. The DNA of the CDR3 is TGTGCCAGCAGCCTGAAATTCAGGGGAGCAGCGGAGACCCTGTACTTC.

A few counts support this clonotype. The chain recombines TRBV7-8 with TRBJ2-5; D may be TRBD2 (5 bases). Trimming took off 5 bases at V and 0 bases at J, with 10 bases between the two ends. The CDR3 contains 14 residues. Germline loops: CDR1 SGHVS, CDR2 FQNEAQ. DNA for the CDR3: TGTGCCAGCAGCAACGGACTGTACCAAGAGACCCAGTACTTC. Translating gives CASSNGLYQETQYF.

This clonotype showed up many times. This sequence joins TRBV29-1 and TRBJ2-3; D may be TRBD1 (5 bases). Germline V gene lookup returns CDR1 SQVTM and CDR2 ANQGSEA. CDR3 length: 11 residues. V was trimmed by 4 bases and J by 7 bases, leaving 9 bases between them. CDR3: CSVVGVNTQYF. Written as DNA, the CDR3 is TGCAGCGTTGTAGGGGTAAATACGCAGTATTTT.

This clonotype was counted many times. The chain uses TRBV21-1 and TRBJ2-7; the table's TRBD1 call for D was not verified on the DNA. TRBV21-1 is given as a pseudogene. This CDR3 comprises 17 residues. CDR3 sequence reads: CASSKRAPGQGAYEQYF. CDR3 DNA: TGTGCCAGCAGCAAAAGGGCCCCGGGACAGGGGGCCTACGAGCAGTACTTC.

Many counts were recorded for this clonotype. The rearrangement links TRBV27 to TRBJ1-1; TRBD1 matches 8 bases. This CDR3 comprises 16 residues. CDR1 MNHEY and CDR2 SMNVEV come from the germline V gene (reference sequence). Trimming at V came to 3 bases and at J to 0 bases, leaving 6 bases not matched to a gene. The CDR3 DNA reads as TGTGCCAGCAGTTTTCGGGCAGGGGGCCTGAACACTGAAGCTTTCTTT. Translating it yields CASSFRAGGLNTEAFF.

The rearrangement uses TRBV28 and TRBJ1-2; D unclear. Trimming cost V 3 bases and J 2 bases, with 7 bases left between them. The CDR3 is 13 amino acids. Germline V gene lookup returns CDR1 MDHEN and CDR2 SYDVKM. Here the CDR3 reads CASSLAQNYGYTF. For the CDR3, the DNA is TGTGCCAGCAGTTTGGCCCAGAACTATGGCTACACCTTC.

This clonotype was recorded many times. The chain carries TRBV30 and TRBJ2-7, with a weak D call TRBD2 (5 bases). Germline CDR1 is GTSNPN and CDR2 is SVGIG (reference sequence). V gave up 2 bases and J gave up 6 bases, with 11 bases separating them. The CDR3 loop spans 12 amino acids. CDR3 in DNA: TGTGCCTGGAGTCAGGCTAGCCGCGAGCAGTACTTC. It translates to CAWSQASREQYF.

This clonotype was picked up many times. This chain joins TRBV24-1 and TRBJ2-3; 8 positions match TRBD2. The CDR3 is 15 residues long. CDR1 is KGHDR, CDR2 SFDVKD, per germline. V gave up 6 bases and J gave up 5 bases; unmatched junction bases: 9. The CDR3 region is CATSPGAGGLDTQYF. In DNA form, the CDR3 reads TGTGCCACCAGTCCCGGGGCGGGAGGTCTAGATACGCAGTATTTT.

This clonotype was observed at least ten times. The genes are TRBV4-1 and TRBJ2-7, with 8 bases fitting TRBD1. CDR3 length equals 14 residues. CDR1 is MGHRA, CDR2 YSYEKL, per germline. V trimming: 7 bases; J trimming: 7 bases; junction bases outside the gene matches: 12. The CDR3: CASNDGQGVGEQYF. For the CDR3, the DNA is TGCGCCAGCAACGATGGACAGGGAGTGGGTGAGCAGTACTTC.

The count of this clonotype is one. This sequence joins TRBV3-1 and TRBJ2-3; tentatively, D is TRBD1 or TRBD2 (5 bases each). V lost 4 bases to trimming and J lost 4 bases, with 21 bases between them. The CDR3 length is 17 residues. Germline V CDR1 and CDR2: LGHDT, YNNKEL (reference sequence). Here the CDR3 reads CASSPSLADLGADTQYF. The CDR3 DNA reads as TGTGCCAGCAGCCCGTCCTTGGCGGACTTGGGGGCAGATACGCAGTATTTT.

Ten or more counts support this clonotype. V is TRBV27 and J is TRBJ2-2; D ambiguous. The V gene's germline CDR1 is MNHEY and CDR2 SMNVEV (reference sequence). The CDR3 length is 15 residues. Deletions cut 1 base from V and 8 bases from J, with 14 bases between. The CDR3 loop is CASSLFAALLGELFF. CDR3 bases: TGTGCCAGCAGTTTATTCGCGGCCCTGCTGGGGGAGCTGTTTTTT.

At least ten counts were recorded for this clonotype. The CDR3 DNA reads as TGCGCCAGCAGCGCCCAACTCCGAAATGAGCAGTTCTTC. This sequence encodes CASSAQLRNEQFF. The chain recombines TRBV10-2 with TRBJ2-1; no clear D gene. The V gene lost 6 bases and the J gene lost 7 bases, with 13 bases spanning the gap. There are 13 residues in the CDR3. Germline CDR1 and CDR2: WSHSY and SAAADI.

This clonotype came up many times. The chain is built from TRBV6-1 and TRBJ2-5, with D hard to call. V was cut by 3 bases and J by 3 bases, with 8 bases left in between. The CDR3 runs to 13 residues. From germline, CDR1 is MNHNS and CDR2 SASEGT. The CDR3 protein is CASSDGLEETQYF. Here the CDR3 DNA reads TGTGCCAGCAGTGACGGATTAGAAGAGACCCAGTACTTC.

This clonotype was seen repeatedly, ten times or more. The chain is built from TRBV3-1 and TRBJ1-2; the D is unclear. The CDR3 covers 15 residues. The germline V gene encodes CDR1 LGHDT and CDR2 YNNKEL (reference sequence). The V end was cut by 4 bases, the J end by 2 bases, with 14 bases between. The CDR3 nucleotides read TGTGCCAGCAGCCCCCCCCACCTGATAAACTATGGCTACACCTTC. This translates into CASSPPHLINYGYTF.

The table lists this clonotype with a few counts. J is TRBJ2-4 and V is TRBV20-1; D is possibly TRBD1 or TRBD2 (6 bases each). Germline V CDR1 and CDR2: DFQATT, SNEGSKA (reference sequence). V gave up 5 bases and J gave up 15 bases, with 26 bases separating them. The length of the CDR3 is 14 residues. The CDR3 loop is CSAEGGDLVLSPYF. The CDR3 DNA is TGCAGTGCTGAGGGGGGCGATCTAGTTCTATCTCCGTACTTC.

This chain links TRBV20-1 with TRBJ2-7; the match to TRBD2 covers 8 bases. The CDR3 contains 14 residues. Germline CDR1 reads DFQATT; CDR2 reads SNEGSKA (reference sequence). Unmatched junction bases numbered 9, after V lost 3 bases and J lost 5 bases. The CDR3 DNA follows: TGCAGTGCTAGGCCGGGACTAGTCTCTAACGAGCAGTACTTC. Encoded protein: CSARPGLVSNEQYF.

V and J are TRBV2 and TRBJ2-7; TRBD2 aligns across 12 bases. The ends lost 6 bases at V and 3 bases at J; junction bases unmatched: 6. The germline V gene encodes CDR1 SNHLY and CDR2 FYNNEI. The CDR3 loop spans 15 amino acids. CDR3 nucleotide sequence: TGTGCCAGCAGCGAGGGACTAGCGGGTCGCTACGAGCAGTACTTC. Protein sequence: CASSEGLAGRYEQYF.

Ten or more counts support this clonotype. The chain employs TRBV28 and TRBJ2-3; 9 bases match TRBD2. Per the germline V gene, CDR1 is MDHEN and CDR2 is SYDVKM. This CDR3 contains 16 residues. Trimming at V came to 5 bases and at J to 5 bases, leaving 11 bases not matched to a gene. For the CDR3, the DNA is TGTGCCAGCAGTCCCCGGGGCGGGAGGGCCGGAGATACGCAGTATTTT. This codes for CASSPRGGRAGDTQYF.

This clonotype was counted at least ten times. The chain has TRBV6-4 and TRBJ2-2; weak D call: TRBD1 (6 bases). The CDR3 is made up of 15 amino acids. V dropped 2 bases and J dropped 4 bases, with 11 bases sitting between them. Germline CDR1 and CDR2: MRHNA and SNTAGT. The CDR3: CASSDDLGGTGELFF. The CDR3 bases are TGTGCCAGCAGTGACGACCTAGGGGGCACCGGGGAGCTGTTTTTT.

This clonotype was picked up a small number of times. CDR3 DNA sequence: TGTGCCAGCATGGAATCCCAATACGAGCAGTACTTC. This gives the protein CASMESQYEQYF. V and J are TRBV28 and TRBJ2-7; D not certain. CDR1 and CDR2 (germline): MDHEN, SYDVKM. The V end lost 7 bases, the J end lost 4 bases, and 11 bases lay between the germline ends. The length of the CDR3 is 12 residues.

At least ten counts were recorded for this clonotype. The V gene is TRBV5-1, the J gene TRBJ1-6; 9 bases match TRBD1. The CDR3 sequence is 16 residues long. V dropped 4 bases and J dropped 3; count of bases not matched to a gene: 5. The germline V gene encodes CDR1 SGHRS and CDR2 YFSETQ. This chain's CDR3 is CASSEGQGIYNSPLHF. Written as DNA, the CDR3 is TGCGCCAGCAGCGAAGGACAGGGGATCTATAATTCACCCCTCCACTTT. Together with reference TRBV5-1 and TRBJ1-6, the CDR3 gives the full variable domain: KAGVTQTPRYLIKTRGQQVTLSCSPISGHRSVSWYQQTPGQGLQFLFEYFSETQRNKGNFPGRFSGRQFSNSRSEMNVSTLELGDSALYLCASSEGQGIYNSPLHFGNGTRLTVT.

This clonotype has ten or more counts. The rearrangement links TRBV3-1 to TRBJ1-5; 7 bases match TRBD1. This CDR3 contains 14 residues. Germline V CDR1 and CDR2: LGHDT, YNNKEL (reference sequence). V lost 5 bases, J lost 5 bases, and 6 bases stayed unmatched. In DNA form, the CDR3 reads TGTGCCAGCAGCAACAGGGGTTACGATCAGCCCCAGCATTTT. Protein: CASSNRGYDQPQHF.

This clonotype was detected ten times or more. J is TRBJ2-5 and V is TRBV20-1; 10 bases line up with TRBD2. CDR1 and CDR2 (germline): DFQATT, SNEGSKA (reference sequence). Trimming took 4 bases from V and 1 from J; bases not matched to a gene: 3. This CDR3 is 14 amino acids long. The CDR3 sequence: CSATGLAAQETQYF. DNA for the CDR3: TGCAGTGCTACCGGACTAGCGGCCCAAGAGACCCAGTACTTC.

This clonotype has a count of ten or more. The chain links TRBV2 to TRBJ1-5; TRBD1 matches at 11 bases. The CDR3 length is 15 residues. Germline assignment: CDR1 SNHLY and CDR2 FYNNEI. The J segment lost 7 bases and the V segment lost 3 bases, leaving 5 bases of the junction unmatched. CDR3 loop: CASSERTGGDQPQHF. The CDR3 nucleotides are TGTGCCAGCAGTGAGCGGACAGGGGGCGACCAGCCCCAGCATTTT.

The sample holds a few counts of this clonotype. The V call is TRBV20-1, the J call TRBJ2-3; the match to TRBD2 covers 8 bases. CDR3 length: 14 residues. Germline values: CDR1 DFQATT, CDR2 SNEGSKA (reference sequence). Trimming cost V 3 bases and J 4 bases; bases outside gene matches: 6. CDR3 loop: CSASGGAVADTQYF. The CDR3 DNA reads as TGCAGTGCTAGCGGGGGGGCTGTGGCAGATACGCAGTATTTT.

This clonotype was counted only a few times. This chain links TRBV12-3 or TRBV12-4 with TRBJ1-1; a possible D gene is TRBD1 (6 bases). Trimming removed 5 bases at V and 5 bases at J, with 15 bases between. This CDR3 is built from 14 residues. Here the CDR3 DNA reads TGTGCCAGCAGTGCCGGGACAACGAGAACTGAAGCTTTCTTT. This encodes CASSAGTTRTEAFF.

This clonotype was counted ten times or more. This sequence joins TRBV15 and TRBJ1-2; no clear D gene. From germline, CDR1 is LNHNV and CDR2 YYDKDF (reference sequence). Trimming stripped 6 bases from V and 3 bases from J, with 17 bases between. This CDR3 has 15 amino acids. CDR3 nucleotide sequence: TGTGCCACCAGTACAGATGACCGACCCCACTATGGCTACACCTTC. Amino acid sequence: CATSTDDRPHYGYTF.